The 17 T cell receptor beta chains below come from one sample, sequenced in a study of PD-1 blockade in mismatch repair-deficient tumors. Generated by immunoSEQ multiplex PCR, the TCRdb table keeps only in-frame clones and is missing some. The data show about 9,400 clones, with more than 70% seen just once and about 1% held by the top ten. The source material was PBMCs, sampled less than 47 weeks after starting pembrolizumab. These receptors were obtained from an adult with mismatch repair-deficient cancer.

The chain joins TRBV28 to TRBJ2-1; possible D gene TRBD2, 6 bases. The V gene's germline CDR1 is MDHEN and CDR2 SYDVKM. The CDR3 is 12 amino acids. V lost 1 base and J 9 bases, leaving 7 bases between the germline ends. CDR3 sequence: CASSLLEGEQFF. In nucleotides, the CDR3 is TGTGCCAGCAGTTTATTGGAGGGTGAGCAGTTCTTC. Variable domain in full (rest from reference TRBV28 and TRBJ2-1): DVKVTQSSRYLVKRTGEKVFLECVQDMDHENMFWYRQDPGLGLRLIYFSYDVKMKEKGDIPEGYSVSREKKERFSLILESASTNQTSMYLCASSLLEGEQFFGPGTRLTVL.

This clone was counted a few times. V and J are TRBV28 and TRBJ1-1; tentative D call: TRBD1 (5 bases). CDR3 length: 14 residues. The V gene lost 6 bases and the J gene lost 7 bases, with 18 bases spanning the gap. Germline CDR1 is MDHEN and CDR2 is SYDVKM. The CDR3, as DNA: TGTGCCAGCAGACCCCCGGGGGGAGGTAATGAAGCTTTCTTT. Its protein product is CASRPPGGGNEAFF.

The gene calls are TRBV7-9 and TRBJ1-1; D is possibly TRBD1 (5 bases). Germline CDR1 is SEHNR and CDR2 is FQNEAQ (reference sequence). The length of the CDR3 is 12 residues. Between the trimmed V and J ends, which lost 5 bases and 10 bases, there was a span of 14 bases. CDR3 DNA sequence: TGTGCCAGCAGCCGGGACTTCGAGCTAGCTTTCTTT. Translating gives CASSRDFELAFF. The variable domain in full, with the rest retrieved from reference TRBV7-9 and TRBJ1-1, is DTGVSQNPRHKITKRGQNVTFRCDPISEHNRLYWYRQTLGQGPEFLTYFQNEAQLEKSRLLSDRFSAERPKGSFSTLEIQRTEQGDSAMYLCASSRDFELAFFGQGTRLTVV.

The V call is TRBV6-1, the J call TRBJ2-2; 7 bases map to TRBD2. V lost 4 bases and J lost 5; bases outside the gene matches: 7. The CDR3 sequence is 15 residues long. Per the germline V gene, CDR1 is MNHNS and CDR2 is SASEGT. CDR3 DNA sequence: TGTGCCAGCAGTGGGGTGGTCGGGGGGACCGGGGAGCTGTTTTTT. This translates into CASSGVVGGTGELFF.

CDR3 DNA sequence: TGTGCCAGCAATAATGGGGGCCCTGGGAATGAGCAGTTCTTC. Translation gives CASNNGGPGNEQFF. V gene TRBV2 combines with J gene TRBJ2-1, with a weak D call TRBD1 (6 bases). Germline lookup yields CDR1 SNHLY and CDR2 FYNNEI. V lost 7 bases and J 7 bases, leaving 17 bases between the germline ends. The CDR3 totals 14 residues.

The chain carries TRBV5-1 and TRBJ1-1; no clear D gene. The CDR3 length is 13 residues. Germline lookup yields CDR1 SGHRS and CDR2 YFSETQ. The V end was cut by 0 bases, the J end by 3 bases, with 6 bases between. CDR3 sequence (DNA): TGCGCCAGCAGCTTGGGACTGTACACTGAAGCTTTCTTT. Its translation: CASSLGLYTEAFF.

The rearrangement links TRBV10-2 to TRBJ1-3, with TRBD1 matching 8 bases. Germline V gene lookup returns CDR1 WSHSY and CDR2 SAAADI. CDR3 length: 16 residues. With 6 bases clipped from V and 0 bases from J, the junction kept 7 bases outside the gene matches. CDR3 amino acids: CASREDREGSGNTIYF. The DNA for the CDR3 is TGCGCCAGCAGGGAGGACAGGGAAGGCTCTGGAAACACCATATATTTT.

The chain recombines TRBV27 with TRBJ1-1; D is uncertain. Germline loops: CDR1 MNHEY, CDR2 SMNVEV (reference sequence). V lost 2 bases and J 1 base, leaving 11 bases between the germline ends. The CDR3 is made up of 15 amino acids. The CDR3 protein is CASSLDLGGNTEAFF. Written as DNA, the CDR3 is TGTGCCAGCAGTTTAGATCTGGGAGGGAACACTGAAGCTTTCTTT.

A few counts support this clone. The chain links TRBV5-1 to TRBJ2-7, with 7 bases lining up with TRBD1. The junction had 7 bases not matched to a gene; V was cut back by 4 bases and J by 12 bases. Per the germline V gene, CDR1 is SGHRS and CDR2 is YFSETQ. The CDR3 totals 11 residues. The DNA of the CDR3 is TGCGCCAGCAGCAGACAGGGAGTCTTGTACTTC. Residues: CASSRQGVLYF.

The chain couples TRBV11-3 to TRBJ2-3; the D gene is possibly TRBD1 (7 bases). Per the germline V gene, CDR1 is SGHNT and CDR2 is YENEEA. V was trimmed by 3 bases and J by 6 bases, leaving 13 bases between them. This CDR3 is 14 amino acids long. The CDR3, as DNA: TGTGCCAGCAGCTTCGGGGGACAGACGGATACGCAGTATTTT. This translates into CASSFGGQTDTQYF.

The V call is TRBV29-1, the J call TRBJ1-1; 7 bases agree with TRBD1. Germline V CDR1 and CDR2: SQVTM, ANQGSEA. The CDR3 is 14 amino acids. V lost 4 bases, J lost 4 bases, and 9 bases stayed unmatched. CDR3 sequence: CSVVTGLESTEAFF. The CDR3 bases are TGCAGCGTTGTGACAGGGCTGGAAAGCACTGAAGCTTTCTTT.

The CDR3: CASSFAGLRPYNEQFF. The CDR3 nucleotides read TGCGCCAGCAGCTTTGCAGGACTACGACCCTACAATGAGCAGTTCTTC. The chain employs TRBV5-1 and TRBJ2-1; TRBD2 is a possible D gene (6 bases). The V gene's germline CDR1 is SGHRS and CDR2 YFSETQ. Trimming left V 2 bases short and J 2 bases short, with 14 bases between. The CDR3 has 16 residues.

The chain joins TRBV28 to TRBJ2-1, with 10 bases matching TRBD2. Per the germline V gene, CDR1 is MDHEN and CDR2 is SYDVKM. Germline trimming cut 5 bases from V and 4 bases from J; bases unmatched to any gene: 5. This CDR3 contains 15 residues. CDR3 region: CASSVLAGEYNEQFF. The CDR3 DNA follows: TGTGCCAGCAGTGTGCTAGCGGGAGAGTACAATGAGCAGTTCTTC.

The chain uses TRBV5-1 and TRBJ1-3, with unresolved D. CDR1 is SGHRS, CDR2 YFSETQ, per germline. The length of the CDR3 is 18 residues. V lost 0 bases, J lost 2 bases, and 18 bases lay in between. As DNA, the CDR3 is TGCGCCAGCAGCTTGGGGGTCGGTGGCAGGTCAGCTGGAAACACCATATATTTT. It is translated as CASSLGVGGRSAGNTIYF.

The rearrangement joins TRBV11-3 to TRBJ1-2; 8 bases fit TRBD1. CDR1 is SGHNT, CDR2 YENEEA, per germline. This CDR3 comprises 14 residues. Trimming at V came to 5 bases and at J to 8 bases, leaving 10 bases not matched to a gene. In DNA, the CDR3 is TGTGCCAGCAGCCACACGGGACAGGATCAGGGCTACACCTTC. Encoded protein: CASSHTGQDQGYTF.

V is TRBV7-3 and J is TRBJ2-1; 7 bases agree with TRBD2. Germline CDR1 reads SGHTA; CDR2 reads FQGTGA. Unmatched junction bases numbered 4, after V lost 2 bases and J lost 0 bases. The CDR3 is 16 residues long. The CDR3 DNA reads as TGTGCCAGCAGCTTATTAGCGGGTAGCTCCTACAATGAGCAGTTCTTC. Protein product: CASSLLAGSSYNEQFF.

The V and J genes are TRBV5-6 and TRBJ1-6; D may be TRBD1 (6 bases). The CDR3 has 15 amino acids. CDR1 SGHDT and CDR2 YYEEEE come from the germline V gene. The V end was cut by 1 base, the J end by 9 bases, with 14 bases between. Written as DNA, the CDR3 is TGTGCCAGCAGCTTGATTTGGGGGCAGCGTTCACCCCTCCACTTT. Protein sequence: CASSLIWGQRSPLHF.